This T cell receptor beta chain was profiled in a study of T cells in Graves' hyperthyroidism and ophthalmopathy (dated by TCRdb to about 2019). Notes on the research overall: Peripheral blood was collected at initial diagnosis, before any treatment. After blood sampling, hyperthyroidism patients were treated with methimazole at a starting dose of 30 mg daily, and ophthalmopathy patients were treated with high-dose intravenous methylprednisolone. In addition, the study compared T-cell repertoires in thyroid tissue and in blood from several Graves' hyperthyroidism patients. The roughly 91 discovery patients were randomly split 7:3 into training and test sets. Prospective prediction of ophthalmopathy was tested in an independent validation cohort of fewer than 20 hyperthyroidism patients and 17 patients who later progressed to ophthalmopathy. The paper describes TCR Vbeta CDR3 sequencing of 135 peripheral blood samples, made up of some 40 ophthalmopathy patients, approximately 76 hyperthyroidism patients and 17 progressor patients. A discovery cohort of roughly 100 patients, roughly 45 with Graves' ophthalmopathy and 57 with stable Graves' hyperthyroidism, was used to find distinguishing TCR V-J signatures.

Many counts were recorded for this clonotype. This clone's antigen is unknown. It has no much larger one-base neighbor in the sample; base qualities were not kept. Taken from the germline V gene, the CDR1 and CDR2 loops are SQVTM and ANQGSEA. The CDR3 runs 12 amino acids, cysteine and phenylalanine included. The read is trimmed to its CDR3 DNA, 36 bases read in frame from base 1. Germline trimming: 4 bases from V, 6 bases from J; junction bases outside gene matches: 5. In the ophthalmopathy patients, disease was moderately to severely active, with a Clinical Activity Score of 3 or more, a NOSPECS grade of 4 or more, and a duration of less than 3 months. Exclusion was applied to patients with uncontrolled infections, other autoimmune diseases, pregnancy or lactation. Diagnoses were established on the basis of clinical symptoms, serum thyroxine and TRAb, thyroid ultrasound, and orbital computed tomography. Ficoll-Paque density gradient centrifugation was used to isolate PBMCs from around 9.1 ml of fresh peripheral blood. Total RNA was extracted using Trizol reagent, and RNA quality was assessed on an Agilent 2100 Bioanalyzer.

On the study overall, not on this receptor specifically: In validation, progression to ophthalmopathy was predicted by the model with 65% to 71% sensitivity and nearly 75% specificity, a median of approximately 7.1 months before onset. Ophthalmopathy was separated from stable hyperthyroidism by a 13 V-J signature model, with over 85% sensitivity and just over 81% specificity obtained in cross-validation and 80%/75% obtained in testing. Sample size was not statistically predetermined, and blinding of investigators to group allocation was not performed. Most expanded thyroid clonotypes (frequency above 0.001) were also found in blood, which suggests that blood repertoires may mirror thyroid immune responses.

TCR beta CDR3 regions were amplified from RNA transcripts. The first round of RT-PCR for the TCR CDR3 was performed with the HTBI primer set and the Qiagen OneStep RT-PCR kit. Libraries were constructed in a second round of multiplex PCR, after which size selection and purification were performed. Libraries were sequenced paired-end with 100 bp reads on an Illumina HiSeq2000. Processing in the source paper ran as follows. SOAPnuke was used to process the raw data, removing reads that contained adapters or uncalled bases, had a mean Phred below 15, or lacked an exact match to the constant primer or identifier. High-quality paired reads were merged with COPE v1.2.5, and unique nucleotide sequences were defined as clonotypes. MiTCR v1.1 was used to align clonotypes to the IMGT TRBV, TRBD and TRBJ reference segments. The analysis included only V-J combinations with a frequency above 0.0001, which together covered 99% to 99.2% of the repertoires. The TCS score was defined as F50 (clonal expansion) divided by E x V (chaos), with BLOSUM62-based TCRdist calculated between CDR3 peptides within each V-J. Welch's t-statistics and random forest reduced roughly 500 V-J features to 10 to 15, which were used in a naive Bayes classifier (R e1071). TCRdb handled the public reads itself, with Q25 trimming in fastp and clone calling in MiXCR, and kept productive beta chains. Each CDR3 protein gets just one entry, which takes the most common genes and DNA from the rows behind it. TCRdb, not the original authors, processed these V and J calls. Here the sample has about 330,000 distinct CDR3 sequences; roughly 13% occur a single time. The leading ten clones occupy about a third of the sample.

The sequence was collected from a middle-aged woman with Graves' ophthalmopathy. The specimen was blood. The V and J segments used are TRBV29-1 and TRBJ2-5; 7 central bases correspond to TRBD2. The DNA sequence follows: TGCAGCGTTGGACTAGCTCGGCAGACCCAGTACTTC. It encodes CSVGLARQTQYF.